The 5 T cell receptor beta chains listed next were all sequenced from one sample in a study of blood T cell repertoires in COVID-19. The protocol was immunoSEQ multiplex PCR, while the TCRdb copy is restricted to in-frame clones and leaves out a portion. The sample has about 170,000 clones, approximately 91% seen once. Sequences were obtained from PBMCs or T cells enriched from blood (not recorded which). The source of these receptors is a woman aged 18-29 years who had recovered from COVID-19.

V gene TRBV27 combines with J gene TRBJ2-2; 10 bases agree with TRBD2. CDR1 and CDR2 (germline): MNHEY, SMNVEV (reference sequence). CDR3 size: 17 residues. Trimming at V came to 0 bases and at J to 4 bases, leaving 5 bases not matched to a gene. DNA for the CDR3: TGTGCCAGCAGTTTATCGATCGGACTAGCGGTCACCGGGGAGCTGTTTTTT. This translates into CASSLSIGLAVTGELFF.

CDR3 in DNA: TGTGCCAGCAGCTTAGACGGGAGTGGGTACAATGAGCAGTTCTTC. It yields the protein CASSLDGSGYNEQFF. The V gene is TRBV11-3, the J gene TRBJ2-1; the D gene is possibly TRBD2 (6 bases). V lost 0 bases and J lost 4, with 10 bases in between. The length of the CDR3 is 15 residues. The germline gives CDR1 SGHNT, CDR2 YENEEA.

The chain is built from TRBV6-5 and TRBJ1-2, with 7 bases lining up with TRBD1. Losses at the gene ends were 11 bases for V and 4 bases for J; bases not matched to a gene: 10. The length of the CDR3 is 13 residues. Germline lookup yields CDR1 MNHEY and CDR2 SVGAGI. The CDR3 region has the DNA TGTGCCTCCAACAGGGGAATATCCTATGGCTACACCTTC. As protein: CASNRGISYGYTF.

The chain employs TRBV28 and TRBJ2-3, with D perhaps matching TRBD2 (5 bases). Germline values: CDR1 MDHEN, CDR2 SYDVKM. This CDR3 has 13 residues. V dropped 8 bases and J dropped 2 bases, with 11 bases sitting between them. The CDR3 DNA follows: TGTGCCAGCCGACCTAGCCTCACAGATACGCAGTATTTT. Translating it yields CASRPSLTDTQYF.

The chain is built from TRBV9 and TRBJ2-1, with 8 positions matching TRBD2. V lost 6 bases and J lost 6; bases outside the gene matches: 11. In germline, CDR1 is SGDLS, CDR2 YYNGEE. The CDR3 contains 15 residues. DNA for the CDR3: TGTGCCAGCACCCCCTTTGGACTAGCAATCAATGAGCAGTTCTTC. Residues: CASTPFGLAINEQFF. The whole variable domain, remainder taken from reference TRBV9 and TRBJ2-1, is DSGVTQTPKHLITATGQRVTLRCSPRSGDLSVYWYQQSLDQGLQFLIQYYNGEERAKGNILERFSAQQFPDLHSELNLSSLELGDSALYFCASTPFGLAINEQFFGPGTRLTVL.